Reported below is one T cell receptor (beta chain). An end of the junction does not agree with germline; a read error may underlie this. The entry originates in a study of naive and memory T cell subsets. Two oligonucleotides, mixed equimolar, formed the beta constant-region primer covering TRBC1 and TRBC2. A 12-nucleotide UMI and the SP2 primer were added to the cDNA 3' end by oligonucleotide ligation. Using its own MiXCR run on the UMI-ligation and nested PCR reads, TCRdb lists one record per CDR3 protein. The table lists around 160,000 distinct CDR3 sequences, over 15% of them singletons, with more than 0.13% in the top ten. CDR1 is SGHTA and CDR2 is FQGNSA in the germline V gene. The CDR3 is 15 residues long.

This sequence originates from a human donor in good health. The chain combines TRBV7-2 with TRBJ2-3; D gene uncertain. What was sequenced was naive CD4+ T cells from blood. CDR3 loop: CASSSYYRSTDTRYF. For the CDR3, the DNA is TGTGCCAGCAGCTCCTACTATAGGAGCACAGATACGCGGTATTTT.